This paragraph covers one T cell receptor beta chain sequence. Its antigen is unidentified. V shed 5 bases, J shed 9 bases, and the junction held 9 bases outside the gene matches. The germline V gene has CDR1 LNHDA and CDR2 SQIVND (reference sequence). This CDR3 region has 13 residues. Single viable CD3+CD4+CD8-CD45RO+ cells were sorted as the memory CD4+ T cells. Only in-frame clones appear in the TCRdb table, and some are missing; sequencing was by immunoSEQ multiplex PCR. Among fewer than 35,000 clones listed, about 81% were seen once. This sample stems from a study of memory CD4+ T cells and cytomegalovirus serostatus. Overall study findings and caveats: Suggested: most of the CMV-linked TCR signature lies in CD4+ memory cells.

The genes are TRBV19 and TRBJ2-7, with 8 nucleotides matching TRBD1. Material for sequencing was memory CD4+ T cells from blood. The source is an adult in good health and CMV-seronegative. The CDR3 sequence: CASSASDRGRQYF. The DNA of the CDR3 is TGTGCCAGTAGTGCTAGCGACAGGGGACGGCAGTACTTC.